The 3 T cell receptor beta chains below all came from one sample that was sequenced in a study of siplizumab effects on memory and regulatory T cells. The assay was immunoSEQ multiplex PCR, and TCRdb's table has in-frame clones only and misses some. Altogether about 13,000 clones are present, about 40% being singletons, with the ten largest covering 9.5% to 13%. It was at 37°C and for under 7 days that the mixed lymphocyte reaction cells were cocultured. Their specific antigens are unknown. The sequenced material came from CFSE-low (dividing) CD8+ T cells sorted from an allogeneic mixed lymphocyte reaction. Receptors were obtained from a human donor in good health; the cells came from an allogeneic mixed lymphocyte reaction.

This sequence joins TRBV7-6 and TRBJ1-2; weak D call: TRBD1 (5 bases). The CDR3 sequence is 14 residues long. The V gene lost 3 bases and the J gene lost 0 bases, with 8 bases spanning the gap. Germline assignment: CDR1 SGHVS and CDR2 FNYEAQ. CDR3 sequence (DNA): TGTGCCAGCAGCTTTCGGGGGACTAACTATGGCTACACCTTC. As protein: CASSFRGTNYGYTF.

The chain employs TRBV7-9 and TRBJ2-5; 8 bases map to TRBD2. The CDR3 has 18 residues. Germline assignment: CDR1 SEHNR and CDR2 FQNEAQ (reference sequence). Trimming at V came to 0 bases and at J to 0 bases, leaving 9 bases not matched to a gene. CDR3 DNA: TGTGCCAGCAGCTTAGCGGGCCTAAGCGGGGGCCACCAAGAGACCCAGTACTTC. Amino acids: CASSLAGLSGGHQETQYF.

The chain is built from TRBV7-9 and TRBJ1-1; 7 bases agree with TRBD1. Germline V gene lookup returns CDR1 SEHNR and CDR2 FQNEAQ (reference sequence). The CDR3 has 15 amino acids. V lost 1 base and J lost 0; bases outside the gene matches: 2. The CDR3 DNA reads as TGTGCCAGCAGCTTAGGACAGGGAATGAACACTGAAGCTTTCTTT. Translating gives CASSLGQGMNTEAFF.